This is a list of T cell receptor beta chains from one sample in a study of blood T cells in healthy people across ages. TCRdb re-analysed the 5' RACE reads in MiXCR, keeping a single row per CDR3 protein. This sample has 850,000 to 1,100,000 distinct CDR3 sequences, with around two fifths found just once. Sequenced sample: blood. These receptors all stem from a man in his late teens or twenties in good health. Each CDR3 is given with its conserved first and last residue. D genes are given only for firm matches. Not all rows give a size; the values are once, few, many and, for expanded clones, a class.

J | V | D | size | CDR3 | DNA
TRBJ1-1 | TRBV4-3 | . | few | CASSQGRQTSDRRTEAFF | TGCGCCAGCAGCCAAGGAAGACAGACATCGGACAGACGCACTGAAGCTTTCTTT
TRBJ1-5 | TRBV13 | TRBD1 | . | CASSPPDGQGYQPQHF | TGTGCCAGCAGCCCCCCGGACGGACAGGGATATCAGCCCCAGCATTTT
TRBJ1-1 | TRBV10-3 | TRBD1 | once | CVISEWQGGGTEAFF | TGTGTCATCAGTGAGTGGCAGGGGGGGGGCACTGAAGCTTTCTTT
TRBJ1-2 | TRBV20-1 | . | . | CSAEGEGGGPYGYTF | TGCAGTGCTGAGGGGGAGGGAGGCGGCCCCTATGGCTACACCTTC
TRBJ2-3 | TRBV7-2 | . | . | CASSLTWTIRSTDTQYF | TGTGCCAGCAGCTTAACGTGGACAATACGGAGCACAGATACGCAGTATTTT
TRBJ2-2 | TRBV12-3/TRBV12-4 | TRBD1 | . | CASSPGTGINTGELFF | TGTGCCAGTAGCCCCGGGACAGGGATAAACACCGGGGAGCTGTTTTTT
TRBJ2-1 | TRBV28 | TRBD2 | once | CASGRGGHYNEQFF | TGTGCCAGCGGACGGGGGGGCCATTACAATGAGCAGTTCTTC
TRBJ2-3 | TRBV24-1 | . | . | CATSPVSGTDTQYF | TGTGCCACCAGTCCAGTGAGTGGCACAGATACGCAGTATTTT
TRBJ2-1 | TRBV7-9 | TRBD1 | . | CASSGTGSRNEQFF | TGTGCCAGCAGCGGGACAGGGAGTAGAAATGAGCAGTTCTTC
TRBJ1-2 | TRBV4-1 | TRBD1 | many | CASSFPGQLNYGYTF | TGCGCCAGCAGCTTTCCGGGACAGCTAAACTATGGCTACACCTTC
TRBJ2-5 | TRBV20-1 | . | . | CSARVGGAGQETQYF | TGCAGTGCTAGAGTAGGGGGGGCGGGGCAAGAGACCCAGTACTTC
TRBJ1-2 | TRBV7-2 | TRBD1 | . | CASKDRGSRNGYTF | TGTGCCAGCAAAGACAGGGGAAGTCGAAATGGCTACACCTTC
TRBJ1-1 | TRBV6-2/TRBV6-3 | . | once | CASSSRQVHLNTEAFF | TGTGCCAGCAGCTCCCGACAGGTCCATCTAAACACTGAAGCTTTCTTT
TRBJ1-5 | TRBV9 | . | . | CASSVGGSTGQPQHF | TGTGCCAGCAGCGTAGGGGGTTCGACTGGACAGCCCCAGCATTTT
TRBJ2-7 | TRBV29-1 | . | . | CSVVQRFSSYNEQYF | TGCAGCGTGGTACAGAGATTTAGCTCCTACAATGAGCAGTACTTC
TRBJ1-4 | TRBV2 | TRBD1 | few | CASSDYQDRAEKLFF | TGTGCCAGCAGTGATTATCAGGACAGGGCTGAAAAACTGTTTTTT
TRBJ1-2 | TRBV18 | . | . | CASSPSGRADGYTF | TGTGCCAGCTCACCCTCAGGCAGGGCAGATGGCTACACCTTC
TRBJ2-1 | TRBV4-2 | TRBD1 | . | CASNPGGSSYNEQFF | TGTGCCAGCAACCCAGGGGGAAGCTCCTACAATGAGCAGTTCTTC
TRBJ2-1 | TRBV11-3 | . | . | CASSWNSHNEQFF | TGTGCCAGCAGCTGGAACAGCCACAATGAGCAGTTCTTC
TRBJ1-2 | TRBV10-3 | TRBD1 | few | CAISESQGARYGYTF | TGTGCCATCAGTGAGTCGCAGGGGGCACGCTATGGCTACACCTTC
TRBJ1-1 | TRBV2 | . | once | CASSESWVTEAFF | TGTGCCAGCAGTGAATCCTGGGTCACTGAAGCTTTCTTT
TRBJ2-1 | TRBV29-1 | TRBD1 | . | CSVQTLGQGSYEQFF | TGCAGCGTTCAAACCCTGGGACAGGGGTCCTACGAGCAGTTCTTC
TRBJ2-1 | TRBV7-2 | . | few | CASSLVNRGYNEQFF | TGTGCCAGCAGCTTAGTAAATCGGGGCTACAATGAGCAGTTCTTC
TRBJ1-2 | TRBV20-1 | . | . | CSARAADDYGYTF | TGCAGTGCTAGAGCGGCAGATGACTATGGCTACACCTTC
TRBJ1-1 | TRBV7-2 | . | . | CASSPGVGVSNTEAFF | TGTGCCAGCAGCCCAGGGGTAGGGGTATCGAACACTGAAGCTTTCTTT
TRBJ2-3 | TRBV11-1 | TRBD2 | . | CAGSWEGGAYTDTQYF | TGTGCCGGCAGCTGGGAGGGCGGAGCTTACACAGATACGCAGTATTTT
TRBJ1-1 | TRBV20-1 | . | . | CSARDMGFMNTEAFF | TGCAGTGCTAGAGATATGGGGTTCATGAACACTGAAGCTTTCTTT
TRBJ2-1 | TRBV10-3 | TRBD2 | few | CASHQASGSYNEQFF | TGTGCCTCTCACCAGGCTAGCGGTTCCTACAATGAGCAGTTCTTC
TRBJ2-2 | TRBV7-3 | TRBD1 | . | CASRFPGGTNTGELFF | TGTGCCAGCAGATTTCCAGGGGGTACGAACACCGGGGAGCTGTTTTTT
TRBJ2-1 | TRBV5-4 | . | . | CASSYLPPGASKNIQFF | TGTGCCAGCAGCTACCTCCCCCCCGGGGCATCCAAAAACATTCAGTTCTTC
TRBJ1-4 | TRBV7-2 | . | . | CANSLKPTNEKLFF | TGTGCCAACAGCTTAAAGCCAACTAATGAAAAACTGTTTTTT
TRBJ1-1 | TRBV27 | TRBD1 | few | CASSLSDRGFLRTEAFF | TGTGCCAGCAGTTTATCGGACAGGGGGTTCCTCCGCACTGAAGCTTTCTTT
TRBJ1-6 | TRBV4-2 | . | . | CASGKRSGERASPLHF | TGTGCCAGCGGCAAAAGAAGCGGGGAGAGAGCATCACCCCTCCACTTT
TRBJ1-5 | TRBV12-3/TRBV12-4 | TRBD1 | . | CASSLAPEQGRLNQPQHF | TGTGCCAGCAGTTTAGCCCCCGAACAGGGGCGCCTCAATCAGCCCCAGCATTTT
TRBJ2-1 | TRBV3-1 | TRBD1 | few | CASSQVAQGPEVSYNEQFF | TGTGCCAGCAGCCAAGTTGCACAGGGGCCGGAGGTATCCTACAATGAGCAGTTCTTC
TRBJ1-2 | TRBV12-3/TRBV12-4 | . | few | CASSPGGVGGYTF | TGTGCCAGCAGCCCTGGGGGGGTTGGGGGCTACACCTTC
TRBJ1-2 | TRBV4-1 | . | few | CASSQPGTVRGGYTF | TGCGCCAGCAGCCAGCCTGGGACTGTGCGTGGAGGCTACACCTTC
TRBJ2-7 | TRBV4-3 | TRBD2 | . | CASSQDAGGPYNEQYF | TGCGCCAGCAGCCAAGACGCGGGGGGACCCTACAATGAGCAGTACTTC
TRBJ1-2 | TRBV4-1 | . | . | CASSHPTGFGGYTF | TGCGCCAGCAGCCATCCCACAGGGTTTGGGGGCTACACCTTC
TRBJ2-7 | TRBV20-1 | . | . | CSARVSGLYNEQYF | TGCAGTGCTAGAGTTTCTGGCCTCTACAATGAGCAGTACTTC
TRBJ1-2 | TRBV29-1 | TRBD1 | . | CSFGQGGIEYGYTF | TGCAGCTTTGGACAGGGGGGTATCGAATATGGCTACACCTTC
TRBJ2-1 | TRBV5-6 | . | . | CASSSTVSYNEQFF | TGTGCCAGCAGCTCTACCGTATCCTACAATGAGCAGTTCTTC